A selection of T cell receptor beta chains follows, all from one sample in a study of blood T cell repertoires in COVID-19. Profiled with immunoSEQ multiplex PCR; TCRdb holds only in-frame clones, not every one. This table has approximately 240,000 clones, roughly nine tenths appearing once. Sequencing used PBMCs or T cells enriched from blood (not recorded which). All receptors come from a woman between 18 and 29 years old in a cohort exposed to, infected with or recovered from COVID-19 (not recorded which). Each CDR3 is given with its conserved first and last residue. Fields, in order: D gene, CDR3 length, V gene, clone size, J gene, CDR3 protein, CDR3 DNA. A D gene is named only where the DNA matches it firmly. The size field is filled for only some rows; it gives once, few, many or a size class.

TRBD2,14,TRBV19,once,TRBJ2-5,CASSLAGGEETQYF,TGTGCCAGTAGCCTAGCGGGAGGTGAAGAGACCCAGTACTTC
-,14,TRBV2,-,TRBJ1-5,CASSDQGSNQPQHF,TGTGCCAGCAGTGACCAGGGGAGCAATCAGCCCCAGCATTTT
TRBD1,15,TRBV5-4,-,TRBJ1-2,CASSPLQGALEGYTF,TGTGCCAGCAGCCCCCTACAGGGGGCGTTGGAGGGCTACACCTTC
-,16,TRBV28,-,TRBJ2-4,CASSAMGGAGKNIQYF,TGTGCCAGCAGCGCGATGGGGGGGGCTGGCAAAAACATTCAGTACTTC
TRBD2,15,TRBV11-3,-,TRBJ2-1,CASSARGGPYNEQFF,TGTGCCAGCAGCGCGCGGGGGGGCCCCTACAATGAGCAGTTCTTC
-,15,TRBV5-5,-,TRBJ1-2,CASSFLYTGNYGYTF,TGTGCCAGCAGCTTCCTTTATACAGGGAACTATGGCTACACCTTC
-,13,TRBV30,few,TRBJ1-2,CAWSIQGHYGYTF,TGTGCCTGGAGCATACAGGGTCACTATGGCTACACCTTC
-,14,TRBV5-5,-,TRBJ2-7,CASSFSTGIYEQYF,TGTGCCAGCAGCTTCTCCACAGGGATATACGAGCAGTACTTC
TRBD1,17,TRBV6-1,-,TRBJ1-2,CASSATGGSPPNYGYTF,TGTGCCAGCAGTGCCACAGGGGGCTCCCCTCCTAACTATGGCTACACCTTC
TRBD1,16,TRBV19,-,TRBJ2-3,CASSPTDRGHPDTQYF,TGTGCCAGTAGTCCAACGGACAGGGGTCATCCAGATACGCAGTATTTT
-,16,TRBV6-1,-,TRBJ1-1,CASSGARGGVNTEAFF,TGTGCCAGCAGTGGTGCGAGGGGGGGAGTGAACACTGAAGCTTTCTTT
-,14,TRBV5-4,-,TRBJ1-1,CASIRSQENTEAFF,TGTGCCAGCATACGGTCACAGGAGAACACTGAAGCTTTCTTT
TRBD1,13,TRBV7-2,few,TRBJ1-6,CASSGQNNSPLHF,TGTGCCAGCTCGGGACAGAATAATTCACCCCTCCACTTT
-,15,TRBV6-5,-,TRBJ2-1,CAARSGTASSDEQFF,TGTGCCGCCCGCTCCGGGACTGCTTCTTCTGATGAGCAGTTCTTC
TRBD2,17,TRBV24-1,-,TRBJ2-5,CATSDVNSGRARETQYF,TGTGCCACCAGTGATGTAAATAGCGGGAGGGCCCGAGAGACCCAGTACTTC